These T cell receptor beta chains were read from a single sample in a study of blood T cells in healthy people across ages. Via MiXCR, TCRdb re-called the 5' RACE reads, giving one row per CDR3 protein. The table lists 350,000 to 450,000 distinct CDR3 sequences, roughly half of them singletons. The source material was blood. These receptors were collected from a man aged 60-69 years in good health. Each CDR3 is given with its conserved first and last residue. Fields, in order: clone size, D gene, CDR3 length, V gene, J gene, CDR3 protein, CDR3 DNA. D genes are given only for firm matches. Size tells how often a clone was seen (once, few, many) or the class of an expanded clone, and some rows leave it out.

clone size: .; D gene: TRBD1; CDR3 length: 14; V gene: TRBV12-3/TRBV12-4; J gene: TRBJ1-1; CDR3 protein: CASSFEGASGGAFF; CDR3 DNA: TGTGCCAGCAGTTTCGAGGGGGCGAGTGGTGGAGCTTTCTTT
clone size: .; D gene: .; CDR3 length: 16; V gene: TRBV20-1; J gene: TRBJ2-5; CDR3 protein: CSARESGLHSYNEQYF; CDR3 DNA: TGCAGTGCTAGAGAATCTGGACTACACTCCTACAATGAGCAGTACTTC
clone size: .; D gene: .; CDR3 length: 11; V gene: TRBV29-1; J gene: TRBJ2-7; CDR3 protein: CSVMGDYEQYF; CDR3 DNA: TGCAGCGTTATGGGGGACTACGAGCAGTACTTC
clone size: .; D gene: .; CDR3 length: 16; V gene: TRBV7-2; J gene: TRBJ2-1; CDR3 protein: CASSPRRGHSYNEQFF; CDR3 DNA: TGTGCCAGCAGCCCCCGGCGAGGGCACTCCTACAATGAGCAGTTCTTC
clone size: few; D gene: .; CDR3 length: 15; V gene: TRBV12-3/TRBV12-4; J gene: TRBJ2-3; CDR3 protein: CASSSQFLYTDTQYF; CDR3 DNA: TGTGCCAGCAGTTCGCAGTTTCTCTACACAGATACGCAGTATTTT
clone size: .; D gene: .; CDR3 length: 16; V gene: TRBV4-2; J gene: TRBJ2-5; CDR3 protein: CASSLFMGGSGETQYF; CDR3 DNA: TGTGCCAGCAGCCTCTTTATGGGGGGAAGCGGAGAGACCCAGTACTTC
clone size: few; D gene: .; CDR3 length: 13; V gene: TRBV2; J gene: TRBJ1-2; CDR3 protein: CASSPELNYGYTF; CDR3 DNA: TGTGCCAGCAGTCCTGAACTTAACTATGGCTACACCTTC
clone size: .; D gene: .; CDR3 length: 15; V gene: TRBV20-1; J gene: TRBJ1-2; CDR3 protein: CSATEEWFTNYGYTF; CDR3 DNA: TGCAGTGCAACTGAGGAATGGTTCACTAACTATGGCTACACCTTC
clone size: .; D gene: TRBD1; CDR3 length: 12; V gene: TRBV29-1; J gene: TRBJ2-3; CDR3 protein: CSVDRVRDTQYF; CDR3 DNA: TGCAGCGTGGACAGGGTGAGAGATACGCAGTATTTT
clone size: many; D gene: .; CDR3 length: 12; V gene: TRBV7-2; J gene: TRBJ1-2; CDR3 protein: CASGEGNYGYTF; CDR3 DNA: TGTGCCAGCGGAGAGGGTAACTATGGCTACACCTTC
clone size: .; D gene: TRBD1; CDR3 length: 15; V gene: TRBV28; J gene: TRBJ1-1; CDR3 protein: CASSLYRQGSAEAFF; CDR3 DNA: TGTGCCAGCAGTTTATACCGACAGGGGTCGGCTGAAGCTTTCTTT
clone size: .; D gene: TRBD1; CDR3 length: 17; V gene: TRBV5-1; J gene: TRBJ2-4; CDR3 protein: CPSSLARQGVAKNIQYF; CDR3 DNA: TGCCCCAGCAGCTTGGCCCGACAGGGGGTAGCCAAAAACATTCAGTACTTC
clone size: .; D gene: .; CDR3 length: 16; V gene: TRBV4-3; J gene: TRBJ2-1; CDR3 protein: CASSHVGTNPYNEQFF; CDR3 DNA: TGCGCCAGCAGCCACGTCGGGACCAACCCCTACAATGAGCAGTTCTTC
clone size: .; D gene: TRBD2; CDR3 length: 20; V gene: TRBV7-9; J gene: TRBJ2-7; CDR3 protein: CASSLRGGSGRALASYEQYF; CDR3 DNA: TGTGCCAGCAGCCTCCGAGGGGGTAGCGGGAGGGCCCTCGCGTCCTACGAGCAGTACTTC
clone size: .; D gene: TRBD2; CDR3 length: 17; V gene: TRBV12-3/TRBV12-4; J gene: TRBJ2-5; CDR3 protein: CTSSGRTSGGHQETQYF; CDR3 DNA: TGTACCAGCAGTGGACGGACTAGCGGGGGACACCAAGAGACCCAGTACTTC
clone size: .; D gene: .; CDR3 length: 16; V gene: TRBV20-1; J gene: TRBJ2-1; CDR3 protein: CSAIPVALSSYNEQFF; CDR3 DNA: TGCAGTGCTATCCCGGTGGCACTAAGCTCCTACAATGAGCAGTTCTTC
clone size: many; D gene: TRBD2; CDR3 length: 15; V gene: TRBV12-3/TRBV12-4; J gene: TRBJ2-7; CDR3 protein: CASTYSGSSYNEQYF; CDR3 DNA: TGTGCCAGCACCTATAGCGGGAGCTCCTACAATGAGCAGTACTTC
clone size: .; D gene: TRBD1; CDR3 length: 13; V gene: TRBV9; J gene: TRBJ2-1; CDR3 protein: CASGQGLGNEQFF; CDR3 DNA: TGTGCCAGCGGACAGGGGTTAGGGAATGAGCAGTTCTTC
clone size: .; D gene: TRBD1; CDR3 length: 15; V gene: TRBV6-6; J gene: TRBJ1-1; CDR3 protein: CASNEMTGLNTEAFF; CDR3 DNA: TGTGCCAGCAACGAAATGACAGGGTTGAACACTGAAGCTTTCTTT
clone size: .; D gene: .; CDR3 length: 13; V gene: TRBV10-3; J gene: TRBJ2-5; CDR3 protein: CAINAGLGETQYF; CDR3 DNA: TGTGCCATCAACGCAGGGTTAGGAGAGACCCAGTACTTC
clone size: .; D gene: .; CDR3 length: 13; V gene: TRBV3-1; J gene: TRBJ2-5; CDR3 protein: CASALSGRETQYF; CDR3 DNA: TGTGCCAGCGCCCTTTCCGGGAGAGAGACCCAGTACTTC
clone size: .; D gene: TRBD1; CDR3 length: 16; V gene: TRBV7-9; J gene: TRBJ2-1; CDR3 protein: CASSLLGQGVGNEQFF; CDR3 DNA: TGTGCCAGCAGCCTCCTGGGACAGGGTGTCGGCAATGAGCAGTTCTTC
clone size: .; D gene: TRBD1; CDR3 length: 15; V gene: TRBV7-2; J gene: TRBJ1-2; CDR3 protein: CASSLAPQGNYGYTF; CDR3 DNA: TGTGCCAGCAGCTTAGCCCCACAGGGGAACTATGGCTACACCTTC
clone size: .; D gene: TRBD2; CDR3 length: 15; V gene: TRBV3-1; J gene: TRBJ2-1; CDR3 protein: CASSHLAGGRGEQFF; CDR3 DNA: TGTGCCAGCAGCCATCTAGCGGGGGGTCGAGGTGAGCAGTTCTTC
clone size: .; D gene: .; CDR3 length: 15; V gene: TRBV12-3/TRBV12-4; J gene: TRBJ2-3; CDR3 protein: CASSLAVRHLDTQYF; CDR3 DNA: TGTGCCAGCAGTTTAGCGGTCCGTCATCTAGATACGCAGTATTTT